The clone carrying this TCR beta chain has at least ten counts. Germline CDR1 reads MNHNS; CDR2 reads SASEGT. This CDR3 has 14 amino acids. J gave up 3 bases and V 5 bases, and 6 bases lay outside the gene matches. The data were obtained in a study of T cells in Graves' hyperthyroidism and ophthalmopathy. RNA transcripts yielded amplified TCR beta CDR3 regions. The TCR CDR3 first-round RT-PCR relied on the HTBI primer set. TCRdb itself ran the multiplex PCR reads through MiXCR, one entry per CDR3 protein. Found here are about 370,000 distinct CDR3 sequences, over 12% of them singletons; the top ten hold about 20%.

The specimen was blood. The receptor comes from a woman aged 55-70 years with Graves' ophthalmopathy. The chain combines TRBV6-1 with TRBJ2-7, with 8 bases that match TRBD2. CDR3 sequence: CASSSTGTSYEQYF. The CDR3 DNA sequence: TGTGCCAGCAGTTCTACAGGGACTAGCTACGAGCAGTACTTC.